This TCR beta chain was found in a study of T cell repertoires in cytomegalovirus infection. The overall study: Signatures in public TCR beta sequences pointed to both CMV infection and matching HLA type.

This clonotype was seen a few times. The antigen is undetermined. V was trimmed by 3 bases and J by 2 bases, leaving 10 bases between them. Germline CDR1 and CDR2: SGHNT and YYREEE (reference sequence). The CDR3 has 14 amino acids. Findings and caveats of the study: In two of eight donors, the top clonotype was HLA-C-restricted CMV-specific.

TCRdb used MiXCR to reprocess the reads, holding one entry per CDR3 protein. The sample has about 740,000 distinct CDR3 sequences, approximately 34% seen once; the top ten hold under 3%. Source material: PBMCs. This sequence originates from a human donor in good health (CMV status not recorded). Some clones in this sample may be carry-over from other donors' samples. This sequence joins TRBV5-4 and TRBJ2-3, with D perhaps TRBD2 (5 bases). This CDR3 is CASSSERATDTQYF. The DNA for the CDR3 is TGTGCCAGCAGCTCTGAGAGGGCCACAGATACGCAGTATTTT.